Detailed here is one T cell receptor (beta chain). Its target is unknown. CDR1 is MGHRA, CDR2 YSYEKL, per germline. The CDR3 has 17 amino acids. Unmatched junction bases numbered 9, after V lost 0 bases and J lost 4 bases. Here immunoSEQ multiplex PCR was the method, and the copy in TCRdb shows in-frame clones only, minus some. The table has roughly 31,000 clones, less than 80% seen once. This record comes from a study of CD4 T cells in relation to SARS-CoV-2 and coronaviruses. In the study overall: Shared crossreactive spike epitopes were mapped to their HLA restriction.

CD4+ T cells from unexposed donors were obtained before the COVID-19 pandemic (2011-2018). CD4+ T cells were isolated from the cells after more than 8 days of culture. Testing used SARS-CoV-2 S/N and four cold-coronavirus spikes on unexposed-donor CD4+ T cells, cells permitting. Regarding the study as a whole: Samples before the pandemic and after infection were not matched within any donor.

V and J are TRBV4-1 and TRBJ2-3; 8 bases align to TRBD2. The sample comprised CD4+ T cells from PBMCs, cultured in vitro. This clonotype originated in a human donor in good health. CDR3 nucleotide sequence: TGCGCCAGCAGCCAAGAAGTACGCGGGGGGTCCTCAGATACGCAGTATTTT. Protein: CASSQEVRGGSSDTQYF.